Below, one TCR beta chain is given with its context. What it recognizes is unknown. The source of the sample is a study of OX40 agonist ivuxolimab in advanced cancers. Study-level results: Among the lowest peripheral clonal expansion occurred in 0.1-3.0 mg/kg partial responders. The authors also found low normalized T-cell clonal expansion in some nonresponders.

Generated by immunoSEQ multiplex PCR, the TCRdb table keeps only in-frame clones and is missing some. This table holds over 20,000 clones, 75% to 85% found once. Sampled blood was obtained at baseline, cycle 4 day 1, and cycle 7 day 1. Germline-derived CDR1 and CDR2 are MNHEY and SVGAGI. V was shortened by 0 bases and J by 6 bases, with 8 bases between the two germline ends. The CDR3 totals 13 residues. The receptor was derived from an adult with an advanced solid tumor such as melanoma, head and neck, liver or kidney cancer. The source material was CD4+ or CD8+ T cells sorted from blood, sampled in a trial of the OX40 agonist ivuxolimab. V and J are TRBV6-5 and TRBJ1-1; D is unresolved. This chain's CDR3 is CASSYSSVAEAFF. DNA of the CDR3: TGTGCCAGCAGTTACTCGAGTGTGGCTGAAGCTTTCTTT.